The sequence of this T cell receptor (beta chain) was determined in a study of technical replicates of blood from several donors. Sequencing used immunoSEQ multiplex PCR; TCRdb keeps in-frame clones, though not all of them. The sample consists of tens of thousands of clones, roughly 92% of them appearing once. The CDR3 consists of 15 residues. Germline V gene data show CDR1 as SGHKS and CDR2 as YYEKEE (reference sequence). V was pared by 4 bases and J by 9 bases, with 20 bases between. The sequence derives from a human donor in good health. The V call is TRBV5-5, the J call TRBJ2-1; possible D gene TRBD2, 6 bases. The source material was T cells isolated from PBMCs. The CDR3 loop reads CASSRESGSGIEQFF. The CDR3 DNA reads TGTGCCAGCAGCCGGGAGTCCGGGAGTGGTATTGAGCAGTTCTTC.